A selection of T cell receptor beta chains follows, all from one sample in a study of human T cells and chemical hapten exposure. From the RACE reads, TCRdb called clonotypes with MiXCR, one entry per CDR3 protein. The repertoire consists of 28,000 or so distinct CDR3 sequences, with around 7% occurring once and the leading ten covering approximately 9.8%. The sequenced sample consisted of whole blood. These receptors all stem from a human donor in good health. Some clones in this sample may be carry-over from other donors' samples. Each CDR3 is given with its conserved first and last residue.

cdr3_aa j_call v_call
CASSVKNTGELFF TRBJ2-2 TRBV9
CAITADQNQPQHF TRBJ1-5 TRBV10-3
CASSAGPPLEQFF TRBJ2-1 TRBV19
CASSGASVYTGELFF TRBJ2-2 TRBV28
CASSLASTSGETQYF TRBJ2-5 TRBV7-2
CASRSRQGTYNEQFF TRBJ2-1 TRBV6-5
CYSYSNQPQHF TRBJ1-5 TRBV20-1
CSVKDEIWTSTDTQYF TRBJ2-3 TRBV29-1
CASSYGVMNTEAFF TRBJ1-1 TRBV6-6
CASSLYLSGRGSTDTQYF TRBJ2-3 TRBV28
CASTPWQGGGTEAFF TRBJ1-1 TRBV6-5
CSVAGGSYNEQFF TRBJ2-1 TRBV29-1
CASSLSFRLGTEAFF TRBJ1-1 TRBV7-2
CASSLVPRGQETQYF TRBJ2-5 TRBV5-1
CASSLARNTEAFF TRBJ1-1 TRBV5-1
CASSSPGLDYGYTF TRBJ1-2 TRBV12-3/TRBV12-4
CSVVAARGEQFF TRBJ2-1 TRBV29-1
CASSYPLSGGDSYEQYF TRBJ2-7 TRBV6-6
CASSLSAGGDGYTF TRBJ1-2 TRBV5-1
CASSYSRIYGYTF TRBJ1-2 TRBV6-5
CATTNRMNTEAFF TRBJ1-1 TRBV24-1
CASSLEAGDETQYF TRBJ2-5 TRBV5-4
CSARVSGRETQYF TRBJ2-5 TRBV20-1
CASSTGTGYQTQYF TRBJ2-5 TRBV7-2
CASMAISNQPQHF TRBJ1-5 TRBV12-3/TRBV12-4
CASSLRVTFSGNTIYF TRBJ1-3 TRBV5-6
CASSVGGLDCGEQFF TRBJ2-1 TRBV9
CSARSSNQPQHF TRBJ1-5 TRBV20-1